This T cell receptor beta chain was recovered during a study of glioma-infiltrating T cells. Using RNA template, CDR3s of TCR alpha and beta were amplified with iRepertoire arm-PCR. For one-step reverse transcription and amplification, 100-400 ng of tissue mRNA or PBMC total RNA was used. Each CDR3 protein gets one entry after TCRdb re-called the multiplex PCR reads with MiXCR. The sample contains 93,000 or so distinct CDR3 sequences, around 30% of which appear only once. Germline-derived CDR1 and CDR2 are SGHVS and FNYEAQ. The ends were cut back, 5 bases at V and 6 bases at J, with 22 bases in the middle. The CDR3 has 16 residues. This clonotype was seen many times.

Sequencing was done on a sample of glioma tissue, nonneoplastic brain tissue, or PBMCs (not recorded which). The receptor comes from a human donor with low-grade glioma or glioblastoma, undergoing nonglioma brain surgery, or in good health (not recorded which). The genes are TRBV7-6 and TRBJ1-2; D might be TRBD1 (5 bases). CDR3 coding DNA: TGTGCCAGCAGCCCAACGACAGTTTTTTTGGGTCATGGCTACACCTTC. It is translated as CASSPTTVFLGHGYTF.